These T cell receptor beta chains were read from a single sample in a study of neurological immune-mediated disorders. MiXCR was run by TCRdb on the 5' RACE reads, yielding one entry per CDR3 protein. The table records under 70,000 distinct CDR3 sequences, about 3% of them present only once. Material: PBMCs. The receptors were gathered from a woman in her forties or fifties with multiple sclerosis. The CDR3 runs from the conserved cysteine through the conserved F or W. Each record gives: J gene, V gene, clone size, D gene, CDR3 protein, CDR3 DNA. The D gene is left open where the match is weak. The size field reads how often the clone was seen (once, few, many) or a class if it is expanded.

j_gene: TRBJ2-3
v_gene: TRBV6-6
abundance: many
d_gene: TRBD2
CDR3aa: CASSWGTSGKDTQYF
CDR3nt: TGTGCCAGCAGTTGGGGGACTAGCGGGAAGGATACGCAGTATTTT

j_gene: TRBJ2-2
v_gene: TRBV5-1
abundance: many
d_gene: TRBD2
CDR3aa: CASRPGTINTGELFF
CDR3nt: TGCGCCAGCAGACCGGGGACTATCAACACCGGGGAGCTGTTTTTT

j_gene: TRBJ2-5
v_gene: TRBV5-8
abundance: many
d_gene: -
CDR3aa: CASSLLIGSESLPLF
CDR3nt: TGTGCCAGCAGCTTGTTAATCGGTAGCGAGAGTTTACCTCTCTTC

j_gene: TRBJ2-2
v_gene: TRBV11-3
abundance: many
d_gene: -
CDR3aa: CASSSQDPSNTGELFF
CDR3nt: TGTGCCAGCAGTTCCCAAGACCCCTCGAACACCGGGGAGCTGTTTTTT

j_gene: TRBJ2-3
v_gene: TRBV5-1
abundance: many
d_gene: TRBD2
CDR3aa: CASSLDSGGPTDTQYF
CDR3nt: TGCGCCAGCAGCTTGGACAGCGGGGGGCCCACAGATACGCAGTATTTT

j_gene: TRBJ2-7
v_gene: TRBV5-5
abundance: many
d_gene: -
CDR3aa: CASSLLVHGQPYF
CDR3nt: TGTGCCAGCAGCTTGCTGGTCCACGGACAGCCGTACTTC

j_gene: TRBJ2-6
v_gene: TRBV2
abundance: many
d_gene: TRBD1
CDR3aa: CASSGDRGIFSGANVLTF
CDR3nt: TGTGCCAGCAGTGGGGACAGGGGGATTTTTTCTGGGGCCAACGTCCTGACTTTC

j_gene: TRBJ2-3
v_gene: TRBV20-1
abundance: many
d_gene: -
CDR3aa: CSGELGTDTQYF
CDR3nt: TGCAGTGGGGAGTTGGGCACAGATACGCAGTATTTT

j_gene: TRBJ2-3
v_gene: TRBV29-1
abundance: many
d_gene: -
CDR3aa: CSVDNGISTDTQYF
CDR3nt: TGCAGCGTTGACAACGGAATTAGCACAGATACGCAGTATTTT

j_gene: TRBJ2-1
v_gene: TRBV5-1
abundance: many
d_gene: TRBD1
CDR3aa: CASSLQGADEQFF
CDR3nt: TGCGCCAGCAGCTTGCAGGGGGCGGATGAGCAGTTCTTC

j_gene: TRBJ1-2
v_gene: TRBV7-9
abundance: many
d_gene: -
CDR3aa: CASSLDRRENYGYTF
CDR3nt: TGTGCCAGCAGCTTAGATCGCAGGGAAAACTATGGCTACACCTTC

j_gene: TRBJ2-7
v_gene: TRBV5-1
abundance: many
d_gene: -
CDR3aa: CASSPGTVAYEQYF
CDR3nt: TGCGCCAGCAGTCCCGGGACGGTGGCCTACGAGCAGTACTTC

j_gene: TRBJ1-1
v_gene: TRBV21-1
abundance: many
d_gene: -
CDR3aa: CASPPGTEAFF
CDR3nt: TGTGCCAGCCCACCGGGAACTGAAGCTTTCTTT

j_gene: TRBJ2-3
v_gene: TRBV12-5
abundance: many
d_gene: -
CDR3aa: CASLNIADTQYF
CDR3nt: TGTGCTAGCCTAAACATCGCAGATACGCAGTATTTT

j_gene: TRBJ1-4
v_gene: TRBV20-1
abundance: many
d_gene: -
CDR3aa: CSARALRWRANEKLFF
CDR3nt: TGCAGTGCTAGAGCGTTGCGGTGGCGGGCTAATGAAAAACTGTTTTTT

j_gene: TRBJ2-7
v_gene: TRBV7-2
abundance: many
d_gene: TRBD1
CDR3aa: CASSRRDRSYEQYF
CDR3nt: TGTGCCAGCAGCCGCCGGGACAGGTCCTACGAGCAGTACTTC

j_gene: TRBJ1-4
v_gene: TRBV5-1
abundance: many
d_gene: -
CDR3aa: CASSQQLQGATNEKLFF
CDR3nt: TGCGCCAGCAGCCAACAATTACAAGGGGCAACTAATGAAAAACTGTTTTTT

j_gene: TRBJ2-1
v_gene: TRBV5-6
abundance: once
d_gene: TRBD2
CDR3aa: CASSGLAGVGGNEQFF
CDR3nt: TGTGCCAGCAGCGGACTAGCGGGAGTGGGGGGGAATGAGCAGTTCTTC

j_gene: TRBJ2-1
v_gene: TRBV5-1
abundance: many
d_gene: -
CDR3aa: CASSFGPGEEQFF
CDR3nt: TGCGCCAGCAGCTTCGGACCGGGGGAAGAGCAGTTCTTC

j_gene: TRBJ1-2
v_gene: TRBV12-3/TRBV12-4
abundance: many
d_gene: -
CDR3aa: CASSPNRDYGYTF
CDR3nt: TGTGCCAGCAGTCCAAACCGGGACTATGGCTACACCTTC